This T cell receptor (beta chain) was recorded in a study of blood T cells in healthy people across ages. As for the study in general: Capture by template switching was about one barcoded beta molecule per two T cells.

Through a sample-barcoded 5' primer and a J-beta primer mix, a second PCR was run for about 6 to 12 cycles. TCRdb processed the 5' RACE reads anew with MiXCR; each CDR3 protein has one entry. The sample has 800,000 to 950,000 distinct CDR3 sequences, under 35% seen once. Germline V gene sequence: CDR1 SGHAT, CDR2 FQDESV (reference sequence). From its first to its last residue, the CDR3 has 15 amino acids. As for this clonotype: A much larger clone sits a single nucleotide away, making a read error possible. It is unclear where the CDR3 begins or ends on the DNA, so no DNA is shown, and the CDR3 is as TCRdb lists it.

The same data also went into a second study, on T cells of mothers and their children.

The source is a middle-aged woman in good health. What was sequenced was blood. The V gene is TRBV11-1, the J gene TRBJ2-1; no check of the table's D call, TRBD1, against the DNA was made. The CDR3 here is CASSFGQGAYNEQVF.